A single sample gave rise to the 27 T cell receptor beta chains below, sequenced in a study of T cell responses to AZD1222 COVID-19 vaccine. Sequencing used immunoSEQ multiplex PCR; TCRdb keeps in-frame clones, though not all of them. The sample carries some 280,000 clones, about 94% recorded once. The sequencing used peripheral blood, collected 28 days after the second AZD1222 dose. Receptors originate from an adult who received the AZD1222 COVID-19 vaccine.

The rearrangement uses TRBV7-2 and TRBJ2-7; the D gene could be TRBD1 or TRBD2 (5 bases each). The CDR3 covers 13 residues. From germline, CDR1 is SGHTA and CDR2 FQGNSA. Between the trimmed V and J ends, which lost 5 bases and 6 bases, there was a span of 14 bases. CDR3 in amino acids: CASSPRDPGEQYF. DNA for the CDR3: TGTGCCAGCAGCCCTCGGGACCCTGGCGAGCAGTACTTC.

The CDR3 region has the DNA TGTGCCAGCAGCTCCCGGGGGAGGGGCTATGGCTACACCTTC. This gives the protein CASSSRGRGYGYTF. The genes are TRBV28 and TRBJ1-2; D is possibly TRBD1 (5 bases). The ends were cut back, 6 bases at V and 4 bases at J, with 15 bases in the middle. CDR3 length equals 14 residues. Germline V gene lookup returns CDR1 MDHEN and CDR2 SYDVKM.

The chain combines TRBV24-1 with TRBJ2-3; TRBD1 aligns across 8 bases. The length of the CDR3 is 14 residues. Germline CDR1 reads KGHDR; CDR2 reads SFDVKD. V dropped 7 bases and J dropped 1; count of bases not matched to a gene: 3. The CDR3 is CATRADRGTDTQYF. The CDR3 DNA reads as TGTGCCACCAGGGCGGACAGGGGCACAGATACGCAGTATTTT.

The chain combines TRBV19 with TRBJ1-4; D unclear. CDR3 length: 12 residues. The germline CDR1 and CDR2 sequences are LNHDA and SQIVND (reference sequence). V was cut by 5 bases and J by 8 bases, with 9 bases left in between. CDR3 DNA sequence: TGTGCCAGTAGTCTCCTGGGAGAAAAACTGTTTTTT. Amino acid sequence: CASSLLGEKLFF.

The chain couples TRBV10-3 to TRBJ1-1; tentatively, D is TRBD1 (5 bases). Germline V gene sequence: CDR1 ENHRY, CDR2 SYGVKD. Deletions cut 4 bases from V and 4 bases from J, with 16 bases between. The CDR3 spans 15 residues. The CDR3 nucleotides are TGTGCCATCAGTGTAGGGTTGGTCGGGACCACTGAAGCTTTCTTT. Amino acid sequence: CAISVGLVGTTEAFF.

This chain connects TRBV5-4 to TRBJ2-5, with D maybe TRBD1 (6 bases). Trimming pared 0 bases from V and 4 bases from J, leaving 10 bases between. This CDR3 has 14 amino acids. Germline values: CDR1 SGHNT, CDR2 YYREEE (reference sequence). The CDR3 DNA follows: TGTGCCAGCAGCTTGGCGAGAGGGGGAGAGACCCAGTACTTC. Its protein is CASSLARGGETQYF.

The chain recombines TRBV6-4 with TRBJ2-1, with D perhaps matching TRBD1 (6 bases). Trimming removed 0 bases at V and 9 bases at J, with 9 bases between. The CDR3 spans 13 residues. CDR1 is MRHNA, CDR2 SNTAGT, per germline. CDR3 sequence: CASSDSRGTEQFF. The CDR3 nucleotides are TGTGCCAGCAGTGACTCGAGGGGGACTGAGCAGTTCTTC.

J is TRBJ2-7 and V is TRBV11-2; 16 bases are a match to TRBD2. Per the germline V gene, CDR1 is SGHAT and CDR2 is FQNNGV. Trimming cost V 5 bases and J 6 bases; bases outside gene matches: 10. The length of the CDR3 is 17 residues. The CDR3 loop is CASSTGTSGRVIFEQYF. The CDR3 region has the DNA TGTGCCAGCAGCACCGGGACTAGCGGGAGGGTCATTTTCGAGCAGTACTTC. The full variable domain, its missing parts supplied by reference TRBV11-2 and TRBJ2-7, is EAGVAQSPRYKIIEKRQSVAFWCNPISGHATLYWYQQILGQGPKLLIQFQNNGVVDDSQLPKDRFSAERLKGVDSTLKIQPAKLEDSAVYLCASSTGTSGRVIFEQYFGPGTRLTVT.

This chain links TRBV2 with TRBJ2-2; a weak D match, TRBD2 (6 bases). The CDR3 is 14 amino acids. Germline values: CDR1 SNHLY, CDR2 FYNNEI. The V gene lost 7 bases and the J gene lost 0 bases, with 9 bases spanning the gap. The CDR3 spells CASKVAANTGELFF. CDR3 coding DNA: TGTGCCAGCAAGGTAGCGGCGAACACCGGGGAGCTGTTTTTT.

The chain combines TRBV6-6 with TRBJ2-3; 13 nucleotides line up with TRBD2. From germline, CDR1 is MNHNY and CDR2 SVGAGI (reference sequence). The CDR3 has 18 residues. V lost 5 bases, J lost 3 bases, and 11 bases stayed unmatched. The CDR3 DNA reads TGTGCCAGCAGTCCTGGGACTAGCGGGATTAGCCCAACAGATACGCAGTATTTT. Translating it yields CASSPGTSGISPTDTQYF.

In its sample, this clone was seen once. The V gene is TRBV3-1 (or the pseudogene TRBV3-2), the J gene TRBJ2-2; D is unresolved. The CDR3 runs to 12 residues. Germline CDR1 is LGHDT and CDR2 is YNNKEL (reference sequence). The ends were cut back, 2 bases at V and 10 bases at J, with 8 bases in the middle. CDR3 coding DNA: TGTGCCAGCAGCCAACTTGGCTCGGAGCTGTTTTTT. Protein sequence: CASSQLGSELFF.

The chain combines TRBV15 with TRBJ1-3; D not certain. From germline, CDR1 is LNHNV and CDR2 YYDKDF (reference sequence). Trimming stripped 1 base from V and 0 bases from J, with 4 bases between. The CDR3 length is 14 residues. CDR3 DNA: TGTGCCACCAGCAGAGTCAGCTCTGGAAACACCATATATTTT. Translated, it gives CATSRVSSGNTIYF.

Points on this clone: The junction shows a germline mismatch at one end, possibly a read error. V and J are TRBV7-2 and TRBJ2-7; D ambiguous. The CDR3 has 14 amino acids. Germline CDR1 reads SGHTA; CDR2 reads FQGNSA. The CDR3 sequence is CASSLGHPWYEQYF. CDR3 sequence (DNA): TGTGCCAGCAGCTTAGGGCACCCCTGGTACGAGCAATACTTC. Filled out from reference TRBV7-2 and TRBJ2-7, the complete variable domain reads GAGVSQSPSNKVTEKGKDVELRCDPISGHTALYWYRQSLGQGLEFLIYFQGNSAPDKSGLPSDRFSAERTGGSVSTLTIQRTQQEDSAVYLCASSLGHPWYEQYFGPGTRLTVT.

V usage is TRBV5-4 and J usage is TRBJ2-3, with D uncertain. CDR3 size: 14 residues. From germline, CDR1 is SGHNT and CDR2 YYREEE (reference sequence). V lost 0 bases, J lost 6 bases, and 11 bases lay in between. The CDR3 nucleotides read TGTGCCAGCAGCTTGGTGGGCCTCGGGGATACGCAGTATTTT. Translated: CASSLVGLGDTQYF.

The chain uses TRBV24-1 and TRBJ2-5; D is ambiguous. CDR1 is KGHDR, CDR2 SFDVKD, per germline. The germline V and J ends were trimmed by 4 bases and 5 bases, with 10 bases remaining between them. The CDR3 length is 13 residues. CDR3 residues: CATSEASSETQYF. CDR3 DNA: TGTGCCACCAGTGAAGCCTCTAGTGAGACCCAGTACTTC.

The rearrangement joins TRBV11-2 to TRBJ2-3; the D gene is possibly TRBD1 (7 bases). The CDR3 spans 15 residues. Trimming removed 5 bases at V and 2 bases at J, with 14 bases between. Germline V gives CDR1 SGHAT, CDR2 FQNNGV. CDR3 region: CASSAGQLFTDTQYF. The CDR3 nucleotides read TGTGCCAGCAGCGCGGGACAGCTCTTCACAGATACGCAGTATTTT. Looking up the rest from reference TRBV11-2 and TRBJ2-3 gives the full variable domain: EAGVAQSPRYKIIEKRQSVAFWCNPISGHATLYWYQQILGQGPKLLIQFQNNGVVDDSQLPKDRFSAERLKGVDSTLKIQPAKLEDSAVYLCASSAGQLFTDTQYFGPGTRLTVL.

V usage is TRBV11-2 and J usage is TRBJ1-1, with D maybe TRBD1 (5 bases). The V gene's germline CDR1 is SGHAT and CDR2 FQNNGV. CDR3 length equals 16 residues. Between the trimmed V and J ends, which lost 4 bases and 4 bases, there was a span of 19 bases. In nucleotides, the CDR3 is TGTGCCAGCAGCTACGGGGCTGTCGCCGGAGGCACTGAAGCTTTCTTT. Residues: CASSYGAVAGGTEAFF.

The chain couples TRBV7-6 to TRBJ2-5; 9 nucleotides match TRBD1. Germline V gene lookup returns CDR1 SGHVS and CDR2 FNYEAQ. The CDR3 totals 15 residues. J lost 5 bases, V lost 6 bases, and 10 bases had no gene match. Written as DNA, the CDR3 is TGTGCCAGCAGTTTCGGGACAGGGTTTGAGGAGACCCAGTACTTC. Its protein is CASSFGTGFEETQYF. The entire variable domain, with the rest obtained from reference TRBV7-6 and TRBJ2-5, is as follows: GAGVSQSPRYKVTKRGQDVALRCDPISGHVSLYWYRQALGQGPEFLTYFNYEAQQDKSGLPNDRFSAERPEGSISTLTIQRTEQRDSAMYRCASSFGTGFEETQYFGPGTRLLVL.

The chain is built from TRBV10-3 and TRBJ2-3; maybe TRBD1 (6 bases). CDR1 ENHRY and CDR2 SYGVKD come from the germline V gene. The CDR3 has 12 amino acids. The V and J ends lost 6 bases and 6 bases respectively, with 10 bases between them. The CDR3 DNA follows: TGTGCCATCAGCCCAGGGGCGGATACGCAGTATTTT. Its protein product is CAISPGADTQYF.

This chain links TRBV7-2 with TRBJ2-1; 7 nucleotides line up with TRBD2. V lost 5 bases and J lost 4; bases outside the gene matches: 8. This CDR3 spans 15 amino acids. Germline CDR1 SGHTA, CDR2 FQGNSA. CDR3 residues: CASSPAASGYNEQFF. In DNA, the CDR3 is TGTGCCAGCAGCCCTGCGGCTAGCGGATACAATGAGCAGTTCTTC.

The V and J genes are TRBV7-9 and TRBJ1-3; D perhaps matches TRBD1 (6 bases). Germline-derived CDR1 and CDR2 are SEHNR and FQNEAQ (reference sequence). This CDR3 is 15 amino acids long. V was pared by 2 bases and J by 4 bases, with 12 bases between. The CDR3 loop reads CASSLTQGPGNTIYF. In nucleotides, the CDR3 is TGTGCCAGCAGCTTAACACAGGGTCCGGGAAACACCATATATTTT. The full variable domain, with the rest looked up from reference TRBV7-9 and TRBJ1-3, is DTGVSQNPRHKITKRGQNVTFRCDPISEHNRLYWYRQTLGQGPEFLTYFQNEAQLEKSRLLSDRFSAERPKGSFSTLEIQRTEQGDSAMYLCASSLTQGPGNTIYFGEGSWLTVV.

This chain uses TRBV5-4 with TRBJ1-5; D is unresolved. CDR1 is SGHNT, CDR2 YYREEE, per germline (reference sequence). This CDR3 comprises 14 residues. V was trimmed by 0 bases and J by 3 bases, leaving 7 bases between them. In DNA, the CDR3 is TGTGCCAGCAGCTTGGGGGTTTCCAATCAGCCCCAGCATTTT. Amino acid sequence: CASSLGVSNQPQHF. Complete variable domain (other parts from reference TRBV5-4 and TRBJ1-5): ETGVTQSPTHLIKTRGQQVTLRCSSQSGHNTVSWYQQALGQGPQFIFQYYREEENGRGNFPPRFSGLQFPNYSSELNVNALELDDSALYLCASSLGVSNQPQHFGDGTRLSIL.

This chain uses TRBV6-2 or TRBV6-3 with TRBJ1-5; D is perhaps TRBD1 (5 bases). The length of the CDR3 is 17 residues. Germline CDR1 and CDR2: MNHEY and SVGEGT. V was pared by 5 bases and J by 0 bases, with 17 bases between. This chain's CDR3 is CASSLRDASYSNQPQHF. As DNA, the CDR3 is TGTGCCAGCAGTCTACGGGACGCTAGTTATAGCAATCAGCCCCAGCATTTT.

This sequence joins TRBV2 and TRBJ1-1; D may be TRBD1 (5 bases). V was shortened by 5 bases and J by 5 bases, with 18 bases between the two germline ends. This CDR3 spans 15 amino acids. Germline-derived CDR1 and CDR2 are SNHLY and FYNNEI. CDR3 amino acids: CASSPGFGTRTEAFF. For the CDR3, the DNA is TGTGCCAGCAGTCCGGGGTTCGGGACTAGGACTGAAGCTTTCTTT.

The genes are TRBV29-1 and TRBJ1-1; 8 positions match TRBD1. The CDR3 consists of 13 residues. The V gene end was trimmed by 7 bases and the J gene end by 1 base; junction bases not matched to a gene: 5. Germline V gene lookup returns CDR1 SQVTM and CDR2 ANQGSEA. CDR3 in DNA: TGCAGCGGTCGGACAGGGACGAACACTGAAGCTTTCTTT. It encodes CSGRTGTNTEAFF.

The gene calls are TRBV5-1 and TRBJ2-7; D is possibly TRBD1 (6 bases). Germline CDR1 is SGHRS and CDR2 is YFSETQ. The CDR3 is made up of 13 amino acids. The V and J ends lost 3 bases and 6 bases respectively, with 13 bases between them. CDR3 sequence (DNA): TGCGCCAGCAGCTCGACAGGATTAGCCGAGCAGTACTTC. It yields the protein CASSSTGLAEQYF.

The rearrangement joins TRBV2 to TRBJ2-3, with unresolved D. This CDR3 contains 15 residues. V was trimmed by 3 bases and J by 10 bases, leaving 20 bases between them. Germline-derived CDR1 and CDR2 are SNHLY and FYNNEI. The CDR3 DNA follows: TGTGCCAGCAGTGACGGCGGATCCAAGGTTTATCCGCAGTATTTT. Amino acids: CASSDGGSKVYPQYF.